This TCR beta chain was recovered during a study of T cells after yellow fever vaccination. About the study: Some fractions had low cell numbers, and these were prepared with SMART-Seq v4 Ultra Low Input. Study-level points and caveats: Most primary-vaccination clones recurred post-booster (roughly 96% CD4, 88% CD8).

A few counts support this clonotype. The CDR3 is 15 residues long. J was trimmed by 2 bases and V by 2 bases; bases with no gene match: 1. Germline CDR1 and CDR2: MNHEY and SVGEGT. From the 5' RACE reads, TCRdb called clonotypes with MiXCR, one entry per CDR3 protein. The data hold roughly 85,000 distinct CDR3 sequences, with 10% to 15% observed a single time. This chain joins TRBV6-2 or TRBV6-3 and TRBJ2-7, with 12 bases identical to TRBD1. The source material was CD8+ T cells not binding an NS4B(214-222) dextramer, sorted from PBMCs, sampled around 3 weeks after the first yellow fever vaccination. This TCR derives from a man younger than 30 who received the YFV17D yellow fever vaccine. The CDR3 region is CASSYGTGGPYEQYV. CDR3 coding DNA: TGTGCCAGCAGTTACGGGACAGGGGGCCCCTACGAGCAGTACGTC.